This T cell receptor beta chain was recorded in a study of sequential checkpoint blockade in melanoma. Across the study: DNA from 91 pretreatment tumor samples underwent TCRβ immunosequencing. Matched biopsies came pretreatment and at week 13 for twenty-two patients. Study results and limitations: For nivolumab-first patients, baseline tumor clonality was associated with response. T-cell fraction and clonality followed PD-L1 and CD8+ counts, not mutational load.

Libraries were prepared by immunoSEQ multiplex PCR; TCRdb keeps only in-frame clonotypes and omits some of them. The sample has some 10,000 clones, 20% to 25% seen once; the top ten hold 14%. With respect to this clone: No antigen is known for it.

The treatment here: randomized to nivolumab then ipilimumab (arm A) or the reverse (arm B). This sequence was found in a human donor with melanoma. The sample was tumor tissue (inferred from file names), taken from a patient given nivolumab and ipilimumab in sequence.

This CDR3 is CASSGTGPGSPLHF. The CDR3 DNA follows: TGTGCCAGCTCCGGGACAGGGCCCGGTTCACCCCTCCACTTT. V and J are TRBV18 and TRBJ1-6; 9 bases map to TRBD1. Trimming cost V 6 bases and J 9 bases; bases outside gene matches: 6. This CDR3 region has 14 residues. Looked up from germline, CDR1 is KGHSH and CDR2 is LQKENI.